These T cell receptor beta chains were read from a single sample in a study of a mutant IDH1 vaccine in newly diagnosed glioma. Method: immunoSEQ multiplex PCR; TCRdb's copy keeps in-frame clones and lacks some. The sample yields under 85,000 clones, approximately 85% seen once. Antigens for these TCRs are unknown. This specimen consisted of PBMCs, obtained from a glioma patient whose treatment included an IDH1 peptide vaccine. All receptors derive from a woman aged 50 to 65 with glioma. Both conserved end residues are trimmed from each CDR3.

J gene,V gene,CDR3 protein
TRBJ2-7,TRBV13,ASSLEGGGESYEQY
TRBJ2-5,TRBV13,ASSLEKTQY
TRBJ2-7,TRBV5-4,ASGFRALEDEQY
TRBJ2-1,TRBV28,ASSSLSGRAYNEQF
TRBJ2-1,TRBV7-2,ASSLGRHNEQF
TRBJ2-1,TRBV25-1,ASSDWTGDSYNEQF
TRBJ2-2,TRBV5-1,ASSLSGELF
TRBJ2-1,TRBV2,ASSIAGGDYNEQF
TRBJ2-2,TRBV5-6,ASSLVGHKNTGELF
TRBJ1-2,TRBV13,ASSLYQVANYGYT
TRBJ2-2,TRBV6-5,ASSLGGEYGGELF
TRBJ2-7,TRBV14,ASSRGLAGDKY
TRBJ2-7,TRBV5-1,ASSLARTGYYEQY
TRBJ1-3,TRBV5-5,ASSFGGTGNTIY
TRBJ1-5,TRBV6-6,ASSRNREGQPQH
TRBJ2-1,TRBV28,ASRPGLATLGQF
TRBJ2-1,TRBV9,ASSSGVAGVVHEQF
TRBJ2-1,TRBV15,ATSWGRGKYNEQF
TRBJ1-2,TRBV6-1,ASRGQGASNYGYT
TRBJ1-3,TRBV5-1,ASSGDVGNTIY
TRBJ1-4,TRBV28,GANSGWANEKLF
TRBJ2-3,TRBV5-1,ASSFTGTGRSDTQY
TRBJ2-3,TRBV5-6,ASSLVAGGTDTQY
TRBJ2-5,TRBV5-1,ASSNFRGTLGLYQETQY
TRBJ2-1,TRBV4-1,ASSLRASGSYNEQF
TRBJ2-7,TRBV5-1,ASSGTGYEQY
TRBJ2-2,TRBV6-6,ASSFSGRAAGELF
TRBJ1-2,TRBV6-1,ASNPDTRFDGYT
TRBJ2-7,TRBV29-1,SVEIGGSDEQY
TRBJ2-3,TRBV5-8,ASPRWGSTDTQY
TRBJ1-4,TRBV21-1,ASSKAGQEEKLF
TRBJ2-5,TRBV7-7,ASSLGRGEETQY
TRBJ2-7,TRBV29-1,SAQRGSSYEQY
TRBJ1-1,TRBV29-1,SVEDRQGATEAF
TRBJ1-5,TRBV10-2,ASSEVSHQPQH
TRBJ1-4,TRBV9,ASSRRTGSNEKLF
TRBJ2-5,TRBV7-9,ASSSQETQY
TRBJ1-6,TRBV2,ASKAFPDSPLH
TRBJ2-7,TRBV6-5,ASSYSGGEDFNEQY
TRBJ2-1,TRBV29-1,SVYPGSYNEQF
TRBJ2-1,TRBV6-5,ASSPGLAGYEQF
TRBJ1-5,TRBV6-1,ASISWGDQPQH
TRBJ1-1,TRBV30,AWSRRGDTEAF